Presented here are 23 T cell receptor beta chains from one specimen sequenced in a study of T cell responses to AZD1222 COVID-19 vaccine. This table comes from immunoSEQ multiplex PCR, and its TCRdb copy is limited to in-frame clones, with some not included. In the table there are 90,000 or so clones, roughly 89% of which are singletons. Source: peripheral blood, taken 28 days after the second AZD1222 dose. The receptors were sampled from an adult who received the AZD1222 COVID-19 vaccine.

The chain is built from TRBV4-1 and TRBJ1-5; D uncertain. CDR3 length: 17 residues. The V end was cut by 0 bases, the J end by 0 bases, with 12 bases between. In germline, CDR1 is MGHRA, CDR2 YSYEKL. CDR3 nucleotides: TGCGCCAGCAGCCAAGATCGTACCCAATATAGCAATCAGCCCCAGCATTTT. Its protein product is CASSQDRTQYSNQPQHF.

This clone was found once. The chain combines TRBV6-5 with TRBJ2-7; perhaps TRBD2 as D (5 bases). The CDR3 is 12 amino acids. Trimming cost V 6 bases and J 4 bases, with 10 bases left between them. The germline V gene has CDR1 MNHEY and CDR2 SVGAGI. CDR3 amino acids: CASRGSFYEQYV. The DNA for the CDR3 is TGTGCCAGCAGAGGGAGCTTTTACGAGCAGTACGTC.

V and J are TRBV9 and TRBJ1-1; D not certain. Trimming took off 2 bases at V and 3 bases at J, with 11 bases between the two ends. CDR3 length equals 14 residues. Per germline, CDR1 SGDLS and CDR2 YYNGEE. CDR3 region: CASSVTYGDTEAFF. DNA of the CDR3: TGTGCCAGCAGCGTCACCTACGGGGACACTGAAGCTTTCTTT.

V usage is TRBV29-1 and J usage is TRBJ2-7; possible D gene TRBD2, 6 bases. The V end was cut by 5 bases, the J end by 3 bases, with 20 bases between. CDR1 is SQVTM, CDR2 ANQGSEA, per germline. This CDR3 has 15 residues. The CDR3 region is CSVSEGRIVGYEQYF. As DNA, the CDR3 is TGCAGCGTTTCGGAGGGTCGAATCGTAGGCTACGAGCAGTACTTC.

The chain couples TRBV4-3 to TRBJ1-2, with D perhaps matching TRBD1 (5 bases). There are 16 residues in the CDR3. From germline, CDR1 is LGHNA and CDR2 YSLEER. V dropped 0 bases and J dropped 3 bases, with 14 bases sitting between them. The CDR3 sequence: CASSQDLGGSYYGYTF. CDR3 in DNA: TGCGCCAGCAGCCAAGATTTGGGGGGTAGTTACTATGGCTACACCTTC.

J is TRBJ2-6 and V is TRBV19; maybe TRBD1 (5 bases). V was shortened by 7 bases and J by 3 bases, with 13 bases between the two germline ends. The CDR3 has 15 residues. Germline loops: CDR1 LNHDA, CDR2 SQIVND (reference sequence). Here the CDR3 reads CASTAGWDGANVLTF. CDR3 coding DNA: TGTGCCAGTACGGCAGGGTGGGATGGGGCCAACGTCCTGACTTTC.

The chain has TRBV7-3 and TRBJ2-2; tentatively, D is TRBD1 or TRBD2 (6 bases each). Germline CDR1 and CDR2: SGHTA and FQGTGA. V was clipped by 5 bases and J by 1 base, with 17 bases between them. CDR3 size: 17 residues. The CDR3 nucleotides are TGTGCCAGCAGCCCTCGGGGAAAGGGGGGGAACACCGGGGAGCTGTTTTTT. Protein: CASSPRGKGGNTGELFF.

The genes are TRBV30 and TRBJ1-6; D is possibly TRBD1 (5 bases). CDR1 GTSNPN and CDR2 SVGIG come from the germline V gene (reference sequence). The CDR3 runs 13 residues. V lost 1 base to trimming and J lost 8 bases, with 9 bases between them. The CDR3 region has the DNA TGTGCCTGGAGTGCGACAGTTGATTCACCCCTCCACTTT. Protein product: CAWSATVDSPLHF.

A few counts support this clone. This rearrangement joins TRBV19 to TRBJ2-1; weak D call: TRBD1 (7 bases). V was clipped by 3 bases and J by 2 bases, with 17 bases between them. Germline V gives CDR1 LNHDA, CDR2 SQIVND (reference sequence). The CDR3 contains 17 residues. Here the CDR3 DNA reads TGTGCCAGTAGTATCCTACGTGCCAGGGGGGCCTACAATGAGCAGTTCTTC. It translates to CASSILRARGAYNEQFF.

The CDR3 DNA sequence: TGTGCCAGCAGTGTTGAGGGGGCAGTGGTCGAGCAGTACGTC. It codes for CASSVEGAVVEQYV. This chain links TRBV2 with TRBJ2-7, with TRBD1 identical over 7 bases. Trimming cost V 4 bases and J 6 bases; bases outside gene matches: 9. Germline CDR1 is SNHLY and CDR2 is FYNNEI. The length of the CDR3 is 14 residues.

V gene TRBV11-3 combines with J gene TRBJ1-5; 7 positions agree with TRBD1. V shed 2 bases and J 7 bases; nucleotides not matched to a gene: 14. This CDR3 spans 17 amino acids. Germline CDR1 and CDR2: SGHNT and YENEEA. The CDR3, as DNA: TGTGCCAGCAGCTTAAGGTCGGGACAGAGGGTAAACCAGCCCCAGCATTTT. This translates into CASSLRSGQRVNQPQHF.

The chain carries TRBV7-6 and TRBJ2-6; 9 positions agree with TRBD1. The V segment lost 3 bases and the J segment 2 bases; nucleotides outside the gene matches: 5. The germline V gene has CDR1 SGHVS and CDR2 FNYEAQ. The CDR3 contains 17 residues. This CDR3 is CASSLRTGVAGANVLTF. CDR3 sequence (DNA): TGTGCCAGCAGCTTGAGGACAGGGGTGGCTGGGGCCAACGTCCTGACTTTC.

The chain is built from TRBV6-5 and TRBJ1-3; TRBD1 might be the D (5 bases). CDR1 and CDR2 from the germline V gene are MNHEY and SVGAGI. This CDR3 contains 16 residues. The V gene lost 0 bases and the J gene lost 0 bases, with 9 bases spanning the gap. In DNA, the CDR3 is TGTGCCAGCAGTTACTCGGGACCCCGCTCTGGAAACACCATATATTTT. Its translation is CASSYSGPRSGNTIYF.

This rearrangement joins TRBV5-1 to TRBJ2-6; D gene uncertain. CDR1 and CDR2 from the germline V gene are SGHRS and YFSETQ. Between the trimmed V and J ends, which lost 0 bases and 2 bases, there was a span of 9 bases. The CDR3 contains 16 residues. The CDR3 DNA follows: TGCGCCAGCAGCTTGGGTAGGGCGGCTGGGGCCAACGTCCTGACTTTC. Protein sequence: CASSLGRAAGANVLTF.

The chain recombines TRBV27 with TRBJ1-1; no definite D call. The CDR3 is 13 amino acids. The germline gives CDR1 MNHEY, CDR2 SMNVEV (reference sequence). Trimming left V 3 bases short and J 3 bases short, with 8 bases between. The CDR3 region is CASSFGIHTEAFF. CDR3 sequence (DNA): TGTGCCAGCAGTTTCGGGATACACACTGAAGCTTTCTTT.

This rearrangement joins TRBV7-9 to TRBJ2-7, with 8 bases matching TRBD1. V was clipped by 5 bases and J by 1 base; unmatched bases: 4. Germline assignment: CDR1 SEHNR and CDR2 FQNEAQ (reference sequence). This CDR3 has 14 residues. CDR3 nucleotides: TGTGCCAGCAGCACAGGACAGGGTTCCTACGAGCAGTACTTC. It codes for CASSTGQGSYEQYF.

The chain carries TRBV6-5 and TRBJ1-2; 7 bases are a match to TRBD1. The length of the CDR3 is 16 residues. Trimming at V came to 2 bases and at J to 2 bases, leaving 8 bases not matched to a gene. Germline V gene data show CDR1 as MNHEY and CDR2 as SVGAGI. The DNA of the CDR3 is TGTGCCAGCAGTTACAGGGGGGACAGAATCAACTATGGCTACACCTTC. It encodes CASSYRGDRINYGYTF.

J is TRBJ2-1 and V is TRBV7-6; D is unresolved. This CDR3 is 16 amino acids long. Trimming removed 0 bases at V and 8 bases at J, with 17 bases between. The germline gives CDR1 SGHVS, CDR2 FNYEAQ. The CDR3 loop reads CASSLARAGSRDEQFF. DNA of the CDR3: TGTGCCAGCAGCTTAGCTAGAGCAGGCTCTAGGGATGAGCAGTTCTTC.

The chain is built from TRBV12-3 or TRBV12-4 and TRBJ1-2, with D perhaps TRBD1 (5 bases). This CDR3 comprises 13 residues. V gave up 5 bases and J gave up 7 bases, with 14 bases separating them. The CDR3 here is CASSAGSGGGYTF. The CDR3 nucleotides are TGTGCCAGCAGTGCCGGGAGTGGGGGTGGCTACACCTTC.

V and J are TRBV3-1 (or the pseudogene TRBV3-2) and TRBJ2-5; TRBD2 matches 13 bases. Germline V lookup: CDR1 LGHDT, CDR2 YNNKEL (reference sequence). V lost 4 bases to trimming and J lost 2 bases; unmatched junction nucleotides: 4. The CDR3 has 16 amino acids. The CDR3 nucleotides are TGTGCCAGCAGCCCGCCACTAGCGGGGGGGCAAGAGACCCAGTACTTC. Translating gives CASSPPLAGGQETQYF.

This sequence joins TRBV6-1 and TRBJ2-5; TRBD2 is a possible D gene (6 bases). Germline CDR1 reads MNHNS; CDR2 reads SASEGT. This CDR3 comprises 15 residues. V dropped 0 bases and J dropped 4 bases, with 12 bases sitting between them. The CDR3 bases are TGTGCCAGCAGTGAAGCTGGAGGGGATTCAGAGACCCAGTACTTC. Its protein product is CASSEAGGDSETQYF.

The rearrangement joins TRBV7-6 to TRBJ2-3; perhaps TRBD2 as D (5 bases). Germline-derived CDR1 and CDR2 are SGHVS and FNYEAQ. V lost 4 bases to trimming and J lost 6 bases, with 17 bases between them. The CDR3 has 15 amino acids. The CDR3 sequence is CASSSRISAVDTQYF. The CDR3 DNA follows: TGTGCCAGCAGCTCCAGAATTTCAGCGGTGGATACGCAGTATTTT.

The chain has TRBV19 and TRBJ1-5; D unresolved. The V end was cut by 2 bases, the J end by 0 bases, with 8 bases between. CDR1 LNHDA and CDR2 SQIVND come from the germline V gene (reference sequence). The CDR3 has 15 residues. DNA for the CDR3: TGTGCCAGTAGTATAACCGGGGATAGCAATCAGCCCCAGCATTTT. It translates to CASSITGDSNQPQHF.